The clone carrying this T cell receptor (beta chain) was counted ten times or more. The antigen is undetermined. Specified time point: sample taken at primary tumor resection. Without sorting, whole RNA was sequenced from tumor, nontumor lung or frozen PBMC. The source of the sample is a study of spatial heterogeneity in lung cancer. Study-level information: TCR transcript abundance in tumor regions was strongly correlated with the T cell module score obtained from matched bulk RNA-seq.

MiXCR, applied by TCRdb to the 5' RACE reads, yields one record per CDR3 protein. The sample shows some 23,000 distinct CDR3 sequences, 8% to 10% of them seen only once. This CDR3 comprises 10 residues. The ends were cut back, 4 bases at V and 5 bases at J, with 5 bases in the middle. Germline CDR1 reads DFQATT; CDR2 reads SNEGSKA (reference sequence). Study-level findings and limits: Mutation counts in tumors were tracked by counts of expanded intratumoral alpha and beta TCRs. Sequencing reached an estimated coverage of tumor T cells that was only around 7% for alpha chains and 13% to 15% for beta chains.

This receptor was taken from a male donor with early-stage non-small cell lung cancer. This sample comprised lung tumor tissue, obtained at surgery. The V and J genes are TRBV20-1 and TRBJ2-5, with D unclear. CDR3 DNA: TGCAGTGCTAAAAGGGAGACCCAGTACTTC. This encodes CSAKRETQYF.